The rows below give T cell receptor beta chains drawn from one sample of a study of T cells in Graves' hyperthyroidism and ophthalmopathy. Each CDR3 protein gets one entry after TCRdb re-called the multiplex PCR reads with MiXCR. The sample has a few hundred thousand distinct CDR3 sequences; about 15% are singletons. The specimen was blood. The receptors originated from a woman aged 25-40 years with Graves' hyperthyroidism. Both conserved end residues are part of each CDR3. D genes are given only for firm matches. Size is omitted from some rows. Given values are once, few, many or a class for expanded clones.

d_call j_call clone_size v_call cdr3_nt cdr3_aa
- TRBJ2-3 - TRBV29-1 TGCAGCGTTGTTAGCGGAAGATACGCAGATACGCAGTATTTT CSVVSGRYADTQYF
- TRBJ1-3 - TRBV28 TGTGCCAGCCTGGGGCTAGCCCGGACTGGAAACACCATATATTTT CASLGLARTGNTIYF
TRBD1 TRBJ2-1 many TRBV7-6 TGTGCCAGCGGGGACAGTGTTTACAATGAGCAGTTCTTC CASGDSVYNEQFF
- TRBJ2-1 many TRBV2 TGTGCCAGCAGCGGGATTCATGCAGGGCTTGAGCAGTTCTTC CASSGIHAGLEQFF
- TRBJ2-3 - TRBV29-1 TGCAGCGTTGGCTCCCCCCCCAGAGATACGCAGTATTTT CSVGSPPRDTQYF
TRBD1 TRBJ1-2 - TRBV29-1 TGCAGCGTTGAAGACGCCGACAGGGGGCAGATCTATGGCTACACCTTC CSVEDADRGQIYGYTF
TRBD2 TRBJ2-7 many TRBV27 TGTGCCAGCAGTTTAGACCCAAGCGGGAGGGCTTCCTACGAGCAGTACTTC CASSLDPSGRASYEQYF
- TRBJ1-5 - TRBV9 TGTGCCAGCAGCCACGCAGGGAGCAATCAGCCCCAGCATTTT CASSHAGSNQPQHF
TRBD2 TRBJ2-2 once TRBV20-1 TGCAGTGCTAGAGATCGTAATAGCGGGAGTGGGGAGCTGTTTTTT CSARDRNSGSGELFF
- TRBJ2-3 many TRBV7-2 TGTGCCAGCAGCTTATGGTCGTCTAGCGGCACAGATACGCAGTATTTT CASSLWSSSGTDTQYF
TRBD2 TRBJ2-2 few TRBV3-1 TGTGCCAGCAGCCAAGATTCTAGTCTAGCGGGAGAGACCGGGGAGCTGTTTTTT CASSQDSSLAGETGELFF
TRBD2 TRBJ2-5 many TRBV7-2 TGTGCCAGCAGTGCCCAGCGGGAGTTAGGGGAGACCCAGTACTTC CASSAQRELGETQYF
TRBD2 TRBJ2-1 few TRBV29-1 TGCAGCGTCGCTACTAGCGGGCATTACAATGAGCAGTTCTTC CSVATSGHYNEQFF
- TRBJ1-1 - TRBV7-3 TGTGCCAGCAGCTTGAACTGGGAAGCTTTCTTT CASSLNWEAFF
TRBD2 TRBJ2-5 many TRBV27 TGTGCCAGCAGTTCCGGACTAGCGGGAGTTTGGGAGACCCAGTACTTC CASSSGLAGVWETQYF
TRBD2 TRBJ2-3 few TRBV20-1 TGCAGTGCCCGGACTAGCGGGAGGTCTACAGATACGCAGTATTTT CSARTSGRSTDTQYF
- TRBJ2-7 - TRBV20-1 TGCAGTGCTAGCATAAGGGACTCCAGCTCCTACGAGCAGTACTTC CSASIRDSSSYEQYF
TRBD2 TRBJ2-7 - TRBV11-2 TGTGCCAGCACCCCTGGAACTAGCGGGATGCGCGAGCAGTACTTC CASTPGTSGMREQYF
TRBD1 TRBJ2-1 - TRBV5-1 TGCGCCAGCAGCGTGAGAGGGACAGCCCGGAGGAATGAGCAGTTCTTC CASSVRGTARRNEQFF
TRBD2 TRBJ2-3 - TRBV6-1 TGTGCCAGCAGTTCGCGGGAGGGCCTCACAGATACGCAGTATTTT CASSSREGLTDTQYF
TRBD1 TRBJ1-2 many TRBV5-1 TGCGCCAGCAGCTTTACAGGGGGCGACTATGGCTACACCTTC CASSFTGGDYGYTF
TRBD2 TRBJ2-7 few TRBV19 TGTGCCAGTAGTCAATTGGGACTAGCGGGAGTGAACTACGAGCAGTACTTC CASSQLGLAGVNYEQYF
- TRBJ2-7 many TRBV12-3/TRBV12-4 TGTGCCAGCAGCCACTCGGAGGGCGAGCAGTACTTC CASSHSEGEQYF
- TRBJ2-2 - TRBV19 TGTGCCACCTATCGGACTAACGCGAACACCGGGGAGCTGTTTTTT CATYRTNANTGELFF
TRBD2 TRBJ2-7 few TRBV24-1 TGTGCCACCAGTGATACGAGCGGGGCCTACGAGCAGTACTTC CATSDTSGAYEQYF
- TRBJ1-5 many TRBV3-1 TGTGCCAGCAGCCAAGATCTGCGGGTCGATCAGCCCCAGCATTTT CASSQDLRVDQPQHF
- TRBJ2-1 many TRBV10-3 TGTGCCATCAGTGAGGGGCAGGGAGGCAATGAGCAGTTCTTC CAISEGQGGNEQFF
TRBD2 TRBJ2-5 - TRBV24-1 TGTGCCACCAGTGACCGAGGACTAGCGGGAGAGGCCCAGTACTTC CATSDRGLAGEAQYF
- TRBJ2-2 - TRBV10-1 TGCGCCAGCAGTGGTCTACAGGGAACCGGGGAGCTGTTTTTT CASSGLQGTGELFF
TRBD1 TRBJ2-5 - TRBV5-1 TGCGCCAGCAGCCCGCAGACAGGGCAAGAGACCCAGTACTTC CASSPQTGQETQYF
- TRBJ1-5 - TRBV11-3 TGTGCCAGCAGCTACGAGGATAGCAATCAGCCCCAGCATTTT CASSYEDSNQPQHF
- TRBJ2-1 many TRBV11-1 TGTGCCAGCAGCTCTATACTCCCCGGGGTGAATGAGCAGTTCTTC CASSSILPGVNEQFF
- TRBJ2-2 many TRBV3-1 TGTGCCAGCAGCCATAAACGGACAACCGGGGAGCTGTTTTTT CASSHKRTTGELFF
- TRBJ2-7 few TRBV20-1 TGCAGTGCTAGAGACCAGGCTTCTTTCCACGAGCAGTACTTC CSARDQASFHEQYF
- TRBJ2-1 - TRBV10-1 TGCGCCAGCAGTGAGGGGACTCTACGGGAGCAGTTCTTC CASSEGTLREQFF
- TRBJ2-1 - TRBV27 TGTGCCAGCAGTTTTTCCGGGAGCGGTGCCTACAATGAGCAGTTCTTC CASSFSGSGAYNEQFF
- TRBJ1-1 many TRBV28 TGTGCCAGCAGCAGCACTGAAGCTTTCTTT CASSSTEAFF
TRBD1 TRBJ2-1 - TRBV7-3 TGTGCCAGCAGCCTCGGGACAGGGGAATTCAATGAGCAGTTCTTC CASSLGTGEFNEQFF
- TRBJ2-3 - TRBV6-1 TGTGCCAGCAGTCACCCGGGACTCAACTCCGACAAGTATTTT CASSHPGLNSDKYF
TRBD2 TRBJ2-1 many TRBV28 TGTGCCAGCAGTTCCCGACTAGCGGGAGGGCCTGGTGAGCAGTTCTTC CASSSRLAGGPGEQFF
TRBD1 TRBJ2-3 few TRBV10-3 TGTGCAACAGGGGTTACCAGCACAGATACGCAGTATTTT CATGVTSTDTQYF
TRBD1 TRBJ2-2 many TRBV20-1 TGCAGTGCTAGTTCTCGAAACCTCCAGGGGGCGAACACCGGGGAGCTGTTTTTT CSASSRNLQGANTGELFF
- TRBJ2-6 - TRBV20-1 TGCAGTGCTAGAGATCGAGTCAGGGAAGGAGTTGGGGCCAACGTCCTGACTTTC CSARDRVREGVGANVLTF
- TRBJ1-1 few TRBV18 TGTGCCAGCTCACCGGCGGCCGATGCACCTTTCTTT CASSPAADAPFF
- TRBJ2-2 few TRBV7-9 TGTGCCAGCAGCACTACCGGGACAACCCAACTCCTGAACACCGGGGAGCTGTTTTTT CASSTTGTTQLLNTGELFF